The 20 T cell receptor beta chains below were found in one sample sequenced in a study of T cell responses to AZD1222 COVID-19 vaccine. Using immunoSEQ multiplex PCR, the repertoire was profiled, and TCRdb retains in-frame clones only, with some absent. The top ten clones hold about 2% of a sample with some 140,000 clones, approximately 90% of them seen once. The sequences come from peripheral blood, collected on day 0 of AZD1222 vaccination. These receptors were taken from an adult in good health.

V usage is TRBV28 and J usage is TRBJ1-5; D might be TRBD1 (5 bases). V lost 7 bases and J 5 bases, leaving 12 bases between the germline ends. This CDR3 contains 13 residues. Germline assignment: CDR1 MDHEN and CDR2 SYDVKM. Here the CDR3 DNA reads TGTGCCAGCACCCGGGACGGGTATCAGCCCCAGCATTTT. Translation: CASTRDGYQPQHF.

This clone was detected only a few times. V and J are TRBV6-5 and TRBJ1-6; D possibly corresponds to TRBD1 (5 bases). Trimming took off 6 bases at V and 5 bases at J, with 8 bases between the two ends. CDR1 and CDR2 (germline): MNHEY, SVGAGI. The CDR3 spans 13 residues. CDR3 sequence reads: CASRGGDNSPLHF. The CDR3 DNA sequence: TGTGCCAGCAGGGGGGGGGATAATTCACCCCTCCACTTT.

The chain has TRBV9 and TRBJ2-1, with 9 bases fitting TRBD1. From germline, CDR1 is SGDLS and CDR2 YYNGEE. The CDR3 covers 15 residues. J was trimmed by 1 base and V by 4 bases; bases with no gene match: 3. This CDR3 reads CASSLGQGSYNEQFF. The CDR3 DNA is TGTGCCAGCAGCCTGGGACAGGGATCCTACAATGAGCAGTTCTTC.

The chain recombines TRBV6-6 with TRBJ2-1; 10 positions match TRBD2. V dropped 2 bases and J dropped 7; count of bases not matched to a gene: 8. The CDR3 extends over 16 amino acids. Germline V gives CDR1 MNHNY, CDR2 SVGAGI (reference sequence). CDR3 DNA sequence: TGTGCCAGCAGTTACGACCCTAGCGGGAGTGGTAATGAGCAGTTCTTC. Protein: CASSYDPSGSGNEQFF.

The V call is TRBV9, the J call TRBJ2-1, with D possibly being TRBD2 (5 bases). The V gene's germline CDR1 is SGDLS and CDR2 YYNGEE. The CDR3 totals 15 residues. V lost 4 bases and J 3 bases, leaving 14 bases between the germline ends. DNA of the CDR3: TGTGCCAGCAGCCCCGACCTCCGGGGCTACAATGAGCAGTTCTTC. Translation gives CASSPDLRGYNEQFF.

This clone was observed a single time. The chain combines TRBV19 with TRBJ1-2, with a possible D match to TRBD1 (6 bases). The germline V gene has CDR1 LNHDA and CDR2 SQIVND (reference sequence). The V and J ends lost 6 bases and 5 bases respectively, with 19 bases between them. The CDR3 covers 15 residues. CDR3 region: CASRGIQGGSYGYTF. CDR3 sequence (DNA): TGTGCCAGTAGGGGGATACAGGGAGGCTCTTATGGCTACACCTTC.

The rearrangement links TRBV19 to TRBJ1-5; no reliable D call. Germline lookup yields CDR1 LNHDA and CDR2 SQIVND (reference sequence). The CDR3 has 15 amino acids. V was cut by 9 bases and J by 2 bases, with 17 bases left in between. The CDR3 sequence: CASQRAEGGNQPQHF. The CDR3 DNA is TGTGCCAGCCAGCGGGCAGAGGGAGGCAATCAGCCCCAGCATTTT. The variable domain in full, with the rest retrieved from reference TRBV19 and TRBJ1-5, is DGGITQSPKYLFRKEGQNVTLSCEQNLNHDAMYWYRQDPGQGLRLIYYSQIVNDFQKGDIAEGYSVSREKKESFPLTVTSAQKNPTAFYLCASQRAEGGNQPQHFGDGTRLSIL.

V gene TRBV27 combines with J gene TRBJ2-7; 7 nucleotides agree with TRBD2. Losses at the gene ends were 7 bases for V and 0 bases for J; bases not matched to a gene: 9. CDR1 is MNHEY, CDR2 SMNVEV, per germline (reference sequence). The length of the CDR3 is 15 residues. CDR3 protein: CASTPLGGNSYEQYF. DNA of the CDR3: TGTGCCAGCACCCCGCTGGGAGGGAACTCCTACGAGCAGTACTTC.

The CDR3 nucleotides are TGTGCCACCAGTGATCTCAACCCCCTGGAAGGGCTAGCCAAAAACATTCAGTACTTC. Its protein product is CATSDLNPLEGLAKNIQYF. The chain combines TRBV24-1 with TRBJ2-4; D call uncertain. The V end lost 3 bases, the J end lost 0 bases, and 20 bases lay between the germline ends. CDR3 length: 19 residues. Germline-derived CDR1 and CDR2 are KGHDR and SFDVKD.

The V call is TRBV27, the J call TRBJ1-1; 9 positions agree with TRBD1. This CDR3 has 13 residues. The germline CDR1 and CDR2 sequences are MNHEY and SMNVEV (reference sequence). With 4 bases clipped from V and 6 bases from J, the junction kept 3 bases outside the gene matches. CDR3 region: CASSWGQGAEAFF. The CDR3, as DNA: TGTGCCAGCAGTTGGGGACAGGGCGCTGAAGCTTTCTTT.

This chain uses TRBV5-5 with TRBJ2-7, with 10 bases lining up with TRBD2. Germline loops: CDR1 SGHKS, CDR2 YYEKEE (reference sequence). This CDR3 contains 14 residues. Germline trimming cut 4 bases from V and 4 bases from J; bases unmatched to any gene: 5. Here the CDR3 DNA reads TGTGCCAGCAGCCCAACTAGCGGGGCGTACGAGCAGTACTTC. Its translation: CASSPTSGAYEQYF.

Worth noting for this clone: The germline gene is not matched at one end of the junction; a read error may be the cause. The chain combines TRBV6-1 with TRBJ1-2; 10 bases map to TRBD1. CDR1 MNHNS and CDR2 SASEGT come from the germline V gene. This CDR3 is 14 amino acids long. DNA for the CDR3: TGTGCCAGCAGGGAAGGGACAGGGGAATATGGCTACACCTTC. It translates to CASREGTGEYGYTF.

This clone occurred a few times. V and J are TRBV19 and TRBJ1-5; D not certain. The CDR3 consists of 14 residues. The germline CDR1 and CDR2 sequences are LNHDA and SQIVND (reference sequence). V was pared by 8 bases and J by 5 bases, with 16 bases between. In DNA, the CDR3 is TGTGCCAGTCGCTCTGGATCTAATCATCAGCCCCAGCATTTT. Translation: CASRSGSNHQPQHF. Based on the CDR3 plus reference TRBV19 and TRBJ1-5, the full variable domain is DGGITQSPKYLFRKEGQNVTLSCEQNLNHDAMYWYRQDPGQGLRLIYYSQIVNDFQKGDIAEGYSVSREKKESFPLTVTSAQKNPTAFYLCASRSGSNHQPQHFGDGTRLSIL.

Turning to this clone: A read error is possible here, since a much larger clone lies one base away. The chain recombines TRBV25-1 with TRBJ1-4; the match to TRBD1 covers 7 bases. Germline CDR1 is MGHDK and CDR2 is SYGVNS. V trimming: 2 bases; J trimming: 8 bases; junction bases outside the gene matches: 5. The CDR3 length is 14 residues. For the CDR3, the DNA is TGTGCCAGCAGTGAAGACAGGGAGGTGGAAAAACTGTTTTTT. Encoded protein: CASSEDREVEKLFF.

This chain's CDR3 is CASSLVGESYEQYF. The DNA of the CDR3 is TGCGCCAGCAGCTTGGTGGGGGAAAGCTACGAGCAGTACTTC. This chain links TRBV5-1 with TRBJ2-7; D tentatively reads TRBD1 or TRBD2 (5 bases each). The CDR3 consists of 14 residues. Trimming pared 0 bases from V and 3 bases from J, leaving 10 bases between. From germline, CDR1 is SGHRS and CDR2 YFSETQ.

The V gene is TRBV29-1, the J gene TRBJ2-6, with 7 bases lining up with TRBD1. Germline CDR1 and CDR2: SQVTM and ANQGSEA. V was pared by 5 bases and J by 1 base, with 8 bases of the junction left unmatched. This CDR3 is built from 16 residues. CDR3 loop: CSVTDRVSSGANVLTF. CDR3 sequence (DNA): TGCAGCGTTACAGACAGGGTGTCTTCTGGGGCCAACGTCCTGACTTTC. The full variable domain, completed using reference TRBV29-1 and TRBJ2-6, is SAVISQKPSRDICQRGTSLTIQCQVDSQVTMMFWYRQQPGQSLTLIATANQGSEATYESGFVIDKFPISRPNLTFSTLTVSNMSPEDSSIYLCSVTDRVSSGANVLTFGAGSRLTVL.

The genes are TRBV19 and TRBJ2-1, with a weak D call TRBD2 (5 bases). The CDR3 contains 15 residues. The V and J ends lost 0 bases and 10 bases respectively, with 16 bases between them. Germline lookup yields CDR1 LNHDA and CDR2 SQIVND (reference sequence). CDR3: CASSIDEAGPREQFF. CDR3 DNA sequence: TGTGCCAGTAGTATAGATGAGGCGGGCCCCCGGGAGCAGTTCTTC.

This clone was counted only a few times. The gene calls are TRBV7-8 and TRBJ2-5; 12 bases are shared with TRBD2. Unmatched junction bases numbered 12, after V lost 5 bases and J lost 5 bases. The CDR3 sequence is 17 residues long. Germline V gives CDR1 SGHVS, CDR2 FQNEAQ. The CDR3 is CASSLSSGGATMETQYF. The CDR3 region has the DNA TGTGCCAGCAGCCTATCTAGCGGGGGGGCGACGATGGAGACCCAGTACTTC.

The genes are TRBV5-1 and TRBJ2-5; no clear D gene. V was trimmed by 0 bases and J by 2 bases, leaving 2 bases between them. Germline-derived CDR1 and CDR2 are SGHRS and YFSETQ. The CDR3 spans 12 residues. The CDR3 DNA sequence: TGCGCCAGCAGCTTGGATCAAGAGACCCAGTACTTC. Translation: CASSLDQETQYF. Using reference TRBV5-1 and TRBJ2-5 for the parts outside the CDR3, the full variable domain is KAGVTQTPRYLIKTRGQQVTLSCSPISGHRSVSWYQQTPGQGLQFLFEYFSETQRNKGNFPGRFSGRQFSNSRSEMNVSTLELGDSALYLCASSLDQETQYFGPGTRLLVL.

The chain uses TRBV28 and TRBJ1-5; D remains unclear. There are 17 residues in the CDR3. Germline CDR1 and CDR2: MDHEN and SYDVKM. Trimming cost V 1 base and J 0 bases, with 13 bases left between them. CDR3 residues: CASSLSGWYDSNQPQHF. The CDR3 DNA is TGTGCCAGCAGTTTATCGGGGTGGTACGATAGCAATCAGCCCCAGCATTTT.